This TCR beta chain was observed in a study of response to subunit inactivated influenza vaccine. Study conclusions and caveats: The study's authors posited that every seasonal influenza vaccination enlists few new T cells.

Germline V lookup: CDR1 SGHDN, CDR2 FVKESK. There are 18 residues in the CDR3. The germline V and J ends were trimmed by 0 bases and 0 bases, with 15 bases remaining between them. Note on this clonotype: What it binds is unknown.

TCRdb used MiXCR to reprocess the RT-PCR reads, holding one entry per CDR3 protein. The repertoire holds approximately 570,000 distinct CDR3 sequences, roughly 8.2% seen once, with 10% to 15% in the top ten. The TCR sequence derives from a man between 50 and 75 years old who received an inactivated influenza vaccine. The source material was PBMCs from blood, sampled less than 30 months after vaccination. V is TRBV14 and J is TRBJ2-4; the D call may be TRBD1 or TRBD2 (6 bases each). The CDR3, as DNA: TGTGCCAGCAGCCAAGAAGGAGGGGGGTCAATAGCCAAAAACATTCAGTACTTC. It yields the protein CASSQEGGGSIAKNIQYF.